Below are 4 T cell receptor beta chains sequenced from a single sample in a study of patients and donors after allogeneic stem cell transplantation. From the RT-PCR reads, TCRdb called clonotypes with MiXCR, one entry per CDR3 protein. Here the sample spans approximately 150,000 distinct CDR3 sequences, about 36% being singletons. The sample consisted of blood, either unsorted or a sorted T cell fraction (not recorded which). The source is a human donor who was either an allogeneic HSCT recipient or a stem cell or donor lymphocyte infusion donor (not recorded which). It is not recorded whose cells these are; they may come from a transplant donor.

V is TRBV3-1 and J is TRBJ2-5; D may be TRBD1 (7 bases). CDR3 length equals 19 residues. The germline gives CDR1 LGHDT, CDR2 YNNKEL (reference sequence). The V end was cut by 1 base, the J end by 5 bases, with 26 bases between. DNA for the CDR3: TGTGCCAGCAGCCAAGTCCTTTTTAGGGCTGACAGGGCGGGGGAGACCCAGTACTTC. As protein: CASSQVLFRADRAGETQYF.

The rearrangement links TRBV6-5 to TRBJ1-1, with 7 bases identical to TRBD1. Per germline, CDR1 MNHEY and CDR2 SVGAGI. The CDR3 is made up of 14 amino acids. J lost 5 bases, V lost 6 bases, and 9 bases had no gene match. The CDR3 spells CASSPYSGGTEAFF. The CDR3 region has the DNA TGTGCCAGCAGCCCTTACTCAGGGGGAACTGAAGCTTTCTTT.

The J gene is TRBJ2-3, the V gene TRBV4-1; no reliable D call. The CDR3 totals 14 residues. V was shortened by 3 bases and J by 2 bases, with 9 bases between the two germline ends. Germline V lookup: CDR1 MGHRA, CDR2 YSYEKL. The CDR3: CASSHEVSTDTQYF. The CDR3, as DNA: TGCGCCAGCAGCCACGAGGTCTCCACAGATACGCAGTATTTT.

The chain is built from TRBV12-3 or TRBV12-4 and TRBJ2-5, with TRBD2 identical over 10 bases. V gave up 6 bases and J gave up 1 base; unmatched junction bases: 8. CDR3 size: 16 residues. The DNA of the CDR3 is TGTGCCAGCAGCCCGAGGCTAGCGGGGGCCCAAGAGACCCAGTACTTC. It encodes CASSPRLAGAQETQYF.